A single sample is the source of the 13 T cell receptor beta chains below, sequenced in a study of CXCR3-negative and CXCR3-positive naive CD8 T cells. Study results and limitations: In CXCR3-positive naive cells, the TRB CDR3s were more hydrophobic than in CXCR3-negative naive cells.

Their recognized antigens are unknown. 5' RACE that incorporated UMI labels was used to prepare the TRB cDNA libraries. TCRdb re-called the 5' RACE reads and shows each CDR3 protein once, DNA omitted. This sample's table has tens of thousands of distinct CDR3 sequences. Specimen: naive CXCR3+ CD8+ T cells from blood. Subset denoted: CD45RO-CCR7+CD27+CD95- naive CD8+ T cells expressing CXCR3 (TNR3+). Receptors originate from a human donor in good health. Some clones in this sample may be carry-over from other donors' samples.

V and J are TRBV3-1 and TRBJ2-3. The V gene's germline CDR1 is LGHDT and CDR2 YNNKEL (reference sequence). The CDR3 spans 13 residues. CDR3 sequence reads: CASSSKPSHAQYF.

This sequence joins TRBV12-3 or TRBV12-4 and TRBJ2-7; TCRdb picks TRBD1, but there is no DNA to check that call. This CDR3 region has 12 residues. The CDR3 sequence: CASSLGQLEQYF.

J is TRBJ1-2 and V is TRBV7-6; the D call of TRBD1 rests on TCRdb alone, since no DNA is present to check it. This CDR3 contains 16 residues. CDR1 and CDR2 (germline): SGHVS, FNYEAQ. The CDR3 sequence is CASSSHPGESNYGYTF.

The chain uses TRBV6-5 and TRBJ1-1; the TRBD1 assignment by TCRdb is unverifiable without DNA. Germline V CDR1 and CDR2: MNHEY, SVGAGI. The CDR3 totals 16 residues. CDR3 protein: CASSYNPGAMNTEAFF.

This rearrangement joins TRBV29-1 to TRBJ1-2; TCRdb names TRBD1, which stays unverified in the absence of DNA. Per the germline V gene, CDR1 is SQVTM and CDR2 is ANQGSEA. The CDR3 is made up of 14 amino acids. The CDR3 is CSAIPGLTNYGYTF.

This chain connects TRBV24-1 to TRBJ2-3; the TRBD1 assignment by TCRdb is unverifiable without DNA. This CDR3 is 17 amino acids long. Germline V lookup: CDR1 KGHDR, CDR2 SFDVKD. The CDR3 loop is CATSASRTGTSTDTQYF.

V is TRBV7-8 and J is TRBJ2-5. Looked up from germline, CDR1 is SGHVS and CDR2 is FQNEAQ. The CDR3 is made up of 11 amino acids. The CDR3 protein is CASHSSETQYF.

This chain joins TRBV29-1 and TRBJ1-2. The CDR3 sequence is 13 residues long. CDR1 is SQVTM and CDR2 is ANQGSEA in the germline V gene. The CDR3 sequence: CSVRDLEGYGYTF.

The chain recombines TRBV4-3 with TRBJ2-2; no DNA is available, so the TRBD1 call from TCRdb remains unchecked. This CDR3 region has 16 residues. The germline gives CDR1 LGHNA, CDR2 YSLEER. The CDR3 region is CASSPDGGGLTGELFF.

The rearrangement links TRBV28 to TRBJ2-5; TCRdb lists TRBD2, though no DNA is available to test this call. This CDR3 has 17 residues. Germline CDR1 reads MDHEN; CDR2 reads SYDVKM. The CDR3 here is CASSPSQLAGLSGTQYF. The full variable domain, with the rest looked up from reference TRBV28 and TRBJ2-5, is DVKVTQSSRYLVKRTGEKVFLECVQDMDHENMFWYRQDPGLGLRLIYFSYDVKMKEKGDIPEGYSVSREKKERFSLILESASTNQTSMYLCASSPSQLAGLSGTQYFGPGTRLLVL.

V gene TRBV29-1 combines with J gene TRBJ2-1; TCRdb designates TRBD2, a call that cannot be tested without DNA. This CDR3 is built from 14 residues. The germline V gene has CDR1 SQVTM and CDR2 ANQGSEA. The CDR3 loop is CSILGGNSYNEQFF.

CDR3 protein: CSARGGTDYGYTF. The chain couples TRBV20-1 to TRBJ1-2; the TCRdb D gene call, TRBD1, has no DNA to confirm it. Per germline, CDR1 DFQATT and CDR2 SNEGSKA (reference sequence). The CDR3 length is 13 residues.

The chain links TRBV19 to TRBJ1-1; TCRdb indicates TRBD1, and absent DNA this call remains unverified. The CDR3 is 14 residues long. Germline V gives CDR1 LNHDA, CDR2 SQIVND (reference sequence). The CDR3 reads CASSYRRGSLQTFF.